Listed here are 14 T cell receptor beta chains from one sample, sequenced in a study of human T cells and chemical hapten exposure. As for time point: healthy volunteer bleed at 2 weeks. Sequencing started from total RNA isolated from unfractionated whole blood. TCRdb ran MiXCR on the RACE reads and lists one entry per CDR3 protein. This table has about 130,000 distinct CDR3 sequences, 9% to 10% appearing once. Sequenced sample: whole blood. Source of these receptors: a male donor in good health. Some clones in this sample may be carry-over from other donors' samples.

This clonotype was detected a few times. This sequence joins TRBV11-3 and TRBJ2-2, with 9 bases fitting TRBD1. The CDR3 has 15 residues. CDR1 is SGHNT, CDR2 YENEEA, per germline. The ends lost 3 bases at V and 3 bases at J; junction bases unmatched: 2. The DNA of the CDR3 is TGTGCCAGCAGCTTTGGGACAGGGCACACCGGGGAGCTGTTTTTT. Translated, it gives CASSFGTGHTGELFF.

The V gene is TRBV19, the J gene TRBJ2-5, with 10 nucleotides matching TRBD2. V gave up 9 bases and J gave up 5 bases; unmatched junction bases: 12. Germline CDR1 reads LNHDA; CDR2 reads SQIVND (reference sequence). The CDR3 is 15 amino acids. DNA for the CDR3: TGTGCCAGCCAAAGCGGGGGGGCCGATTCCGAGACCCAGTACTTC. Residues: CASQSGGADSETQYF.

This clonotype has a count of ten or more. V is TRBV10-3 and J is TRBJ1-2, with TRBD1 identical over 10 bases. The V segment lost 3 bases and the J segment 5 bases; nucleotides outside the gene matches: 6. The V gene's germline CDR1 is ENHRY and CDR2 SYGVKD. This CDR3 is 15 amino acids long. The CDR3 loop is CAISDGGTGAYGYTF. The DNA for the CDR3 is TGTGCCATCAGTGATGGTGGGACAGGGGCTTATGGCTACACCTTC.

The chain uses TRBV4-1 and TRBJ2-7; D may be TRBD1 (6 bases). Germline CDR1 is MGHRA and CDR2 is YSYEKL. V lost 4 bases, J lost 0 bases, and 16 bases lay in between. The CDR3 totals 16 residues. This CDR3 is CASSPLGQLSSYEQYF. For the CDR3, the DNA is TGCGCCAGCAGCCCACTCGGACAGCTAAGCTCCTACGAGCAGTACTTC.

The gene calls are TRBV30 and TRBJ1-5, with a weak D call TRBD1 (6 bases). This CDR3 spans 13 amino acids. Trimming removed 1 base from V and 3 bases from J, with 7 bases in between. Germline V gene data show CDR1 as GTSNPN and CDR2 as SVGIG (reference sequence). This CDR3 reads CAWSGQDNQPQHF. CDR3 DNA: TGTGCCTGGAGTGGACAGGACAATCAGCCCCAGCATTTT. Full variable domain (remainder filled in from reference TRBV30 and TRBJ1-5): SQTIHQWPATLVQPVGSPLSLECTVEGTSNPNLYWYRQAAGRGLQLLFYSVGIGQISSEVPQNLSASRPQDRQFILSSKKLLLSDSGFYLCAWSGQDNQPQHFGDGTRLSIL.

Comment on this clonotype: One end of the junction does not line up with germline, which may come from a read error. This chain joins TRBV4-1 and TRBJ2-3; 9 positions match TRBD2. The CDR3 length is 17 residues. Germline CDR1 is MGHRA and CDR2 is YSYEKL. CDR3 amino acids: CANSQDNRGRAQDTQYF. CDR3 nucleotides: TGCGCCAACAGCCAAGATAATCGCGGGAGGGCCCAAGATACGCAGTATTTT.

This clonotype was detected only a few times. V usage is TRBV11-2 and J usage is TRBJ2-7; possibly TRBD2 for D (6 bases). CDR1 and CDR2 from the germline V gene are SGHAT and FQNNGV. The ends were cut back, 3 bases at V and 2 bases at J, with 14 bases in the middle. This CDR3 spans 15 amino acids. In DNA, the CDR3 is TGTGCCAGCAGCTTTCATTGGGACTCCCCCTACGAGCAGTACTTC. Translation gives CASSFHWDSPYEQYF.

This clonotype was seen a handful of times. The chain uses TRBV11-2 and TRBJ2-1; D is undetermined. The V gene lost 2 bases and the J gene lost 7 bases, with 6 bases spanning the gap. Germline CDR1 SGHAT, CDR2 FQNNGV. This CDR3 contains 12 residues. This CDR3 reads CASSLTRNEQFF. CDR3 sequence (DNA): TGTGCCAGCAGCTTAACCCGGAATGAGCAGTTCTTC.

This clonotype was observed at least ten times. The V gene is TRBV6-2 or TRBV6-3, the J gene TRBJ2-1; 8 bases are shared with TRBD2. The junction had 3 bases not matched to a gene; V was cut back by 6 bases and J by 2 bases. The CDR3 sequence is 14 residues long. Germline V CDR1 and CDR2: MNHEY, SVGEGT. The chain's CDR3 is CASSTGGAYNEQFF. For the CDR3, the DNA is TGTGCCAGCAGCACGGGGGGGGCCTACAATGAGCAGTTCTTC.

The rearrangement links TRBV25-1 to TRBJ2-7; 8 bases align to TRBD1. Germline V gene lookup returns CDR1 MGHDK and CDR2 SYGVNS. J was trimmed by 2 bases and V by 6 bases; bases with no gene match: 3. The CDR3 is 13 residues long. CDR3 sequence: CASSATGAYEQYF. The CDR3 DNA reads TGTGCCAGCAGCGCGACAGGGGCCTACGAGCAGTACTTC.

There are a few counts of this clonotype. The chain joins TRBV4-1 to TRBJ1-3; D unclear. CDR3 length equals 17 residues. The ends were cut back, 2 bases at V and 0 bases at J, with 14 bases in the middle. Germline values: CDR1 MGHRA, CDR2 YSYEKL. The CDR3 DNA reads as TGCGCCAGCAGCCAAAAAATACGACGGCTCTCTGGAAACACCATATATTTT. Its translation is CASSQKIRRLSGNTIYF.

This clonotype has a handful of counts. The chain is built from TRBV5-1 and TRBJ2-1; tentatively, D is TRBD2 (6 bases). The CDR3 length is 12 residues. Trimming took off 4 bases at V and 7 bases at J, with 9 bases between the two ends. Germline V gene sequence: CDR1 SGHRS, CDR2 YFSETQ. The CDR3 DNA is TGCGCCAGCAGCACAAGCGGGAATGAGCAGTTCTTC. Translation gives CASSTSGNEQFF.

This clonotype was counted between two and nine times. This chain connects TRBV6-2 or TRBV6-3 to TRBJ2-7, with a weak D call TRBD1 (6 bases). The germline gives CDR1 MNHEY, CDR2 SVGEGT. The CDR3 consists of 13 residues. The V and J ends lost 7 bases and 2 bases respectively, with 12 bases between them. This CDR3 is CASIRGSPYEQYF. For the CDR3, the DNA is TGTGCCAGCATCAGGGGCTCCCCCTACGAGCAGTACTTC.

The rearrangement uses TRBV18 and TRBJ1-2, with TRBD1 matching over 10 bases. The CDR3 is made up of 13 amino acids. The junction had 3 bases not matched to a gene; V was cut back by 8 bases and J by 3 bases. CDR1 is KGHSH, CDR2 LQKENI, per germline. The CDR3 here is CASRGQGDYGYTF. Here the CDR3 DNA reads TGTGCCAGCCGAGGACAGGGGGACTATGGCTACACCTTC.